This T cell receptor beta chain is from a study of blood T cell repertoires in COVID-19. Study-level information: Samples representing acute and convalescent COVID-19 were sourced from the United States, Italy and Spain. Sample material is recorded as cDNA or gDNA derived from T cells, B-cell-depleted T cells, or PBMCs.

Using immunoSEQ multiplex PCR, the repertoire was profiled, and TCRdb retains in-frame clones only, with some absent. The data show about 220,000 clones, 86% seen once. Participants came from about two dozen US areas, aged roughly 18 to 95 years. Clinical history reported by participants formed the basis on which cohorts were assigned. Germline CDR1 is SQVTM and CDR2 is ANQGSEA. V was clipped by 5 bases and J by 0 bases, with 7 bases between them. This CDR3 is 12 amino acids long. This clone was found a few times. What was sequenced was PBMCs or T cells enriched from blood (not recorded which). V usage is TRBV29-1 and J usage is TRBJ1-1, with D perhaps TRBD1 (5 bases). The sequence was obtained from a woman in her forties with acute COVID-19. The CDR3 sequence: CSVIGVNTEAFF. In nucleotides, the CDR3 is TGCAGCGTTATAGGGGTGAACACTGAAGCTTTCTTT.